This TCR beta chain was retrieved from a study of OX40 agonist ivuxolimab in advanced cancers. Losses at the gene ends were 7 bases for V and 0 bases for J; bases not matched to a gene: 7. This CDR3 has 15 amino acids. Germline V lookup: CDR1 MDHEN, CDR2 SYDVKM. For this clone: No antigen is known for it.

Study results and caveats: Not determined was the antigen specificity of the expanded peripheral T cells.

The table came from immunoSEQ multiplex PCR; TCRdb's copy has only in-frame clones and leaves some out. Among some 17,000 clones listed, less than 90% were seen once. The cohort excluded patients with autoimmune disease history or systemic immunosuppression. The chain is built from TRBV28 and TRBJ1-1; 8 bases are a match to TRBD1. This TCR was sampled from an adult with an advanced solid tumor such as melanoma, head and neck, liver or kidney cancer. Sequenced here: CD4+ or CD8+ T cells sorted from blood, sampled in a trial of the OX40 agonist ivuxolimab. The CDR3 nucleotides read TGTGCCAGCACCCACCGACAGGGGATGAACACTGAAGCTTTCTTT. Translating it yields CASTHRQGMNTEAFF.